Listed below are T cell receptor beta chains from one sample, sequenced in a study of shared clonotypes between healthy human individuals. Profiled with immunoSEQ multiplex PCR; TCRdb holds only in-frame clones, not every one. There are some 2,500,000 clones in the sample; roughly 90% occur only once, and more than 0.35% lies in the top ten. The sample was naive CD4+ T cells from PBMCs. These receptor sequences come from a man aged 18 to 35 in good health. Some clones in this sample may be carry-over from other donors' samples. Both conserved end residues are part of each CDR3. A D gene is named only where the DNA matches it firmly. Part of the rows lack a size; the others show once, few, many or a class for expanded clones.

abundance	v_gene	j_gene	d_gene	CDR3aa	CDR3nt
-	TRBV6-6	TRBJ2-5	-	CASSYANSETQYF	TGTGCCAGCAGTTACGCTAACTCGGAGACCCAGTACTTC
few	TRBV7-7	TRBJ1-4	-	CASSLGHGATNEKLFF	TGTGCCAGCAGCTTAGGGCACGGAGCAACTAATGAAAAACTGTTTTTT
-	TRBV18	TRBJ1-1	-	CASSLGSDTEAFF	TGTGCCAGCTCACTGGGTTCGGACACTGAAGCTTTCTTT
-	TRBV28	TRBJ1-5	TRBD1	CASINRQGARSNQPQHF	TGTGCCAGCATAAACAGACAGGGGGCTCGGAGCAATCAGCCCCAGCATTTT
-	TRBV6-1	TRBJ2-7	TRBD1	CASSVTGTGIYEQYF	TGTGCCAGCAGTGTAACCGGGACAGGGATCTACGAGCAGTACTTC
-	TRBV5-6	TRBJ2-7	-	CASSLARGAKSSYEQYF	TGTGCCAGCAGCTTGGCCAGAGGGGCCAAAAGTTCCTACGAGCAGTACTTC
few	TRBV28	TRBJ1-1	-	CASNRASRGAFF	TGTGCCAGCAATCGAGCCTCGCGAGGAGCTTTCTTT
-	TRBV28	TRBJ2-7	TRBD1	CATSVPRGRYEQYF	TGTGCCACCTCCGTCCCCAGGGGGCGGTACGAGCAGTACTTC
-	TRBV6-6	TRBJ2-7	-	CASSSPGVSSYEQYF	TGTGCCAGCAGCTCCCCGGGGGTGAGCTCCTACGAGCAGTACTTC
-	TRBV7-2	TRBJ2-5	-	CASSSSRRGQETQYF	TGTGCCAGCAGCTCCTCCCGCCGGGGCCAAGAGACCCAGTACTTC
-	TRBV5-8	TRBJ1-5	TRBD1	CASSMDRAQPQHF	TGTGCCAGCAGCATGGACAGGGCGCAGCCCCAGCATTTT
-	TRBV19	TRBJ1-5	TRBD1	CASSQDRGGNQPQHF	TGTGCCAGTAGTCAGGACAGGGGCGGCAATCAGCCCCAGCATTTT
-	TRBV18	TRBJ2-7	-	CASSPDSQLYEQYF	TGTGCCAGCTCGCCTGACAGCCAGTTATACGAGCAGTACTTC
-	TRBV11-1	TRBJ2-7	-	CASSLQGYEQYF	TGTGCCAGCAGCTTACAGGGCTACGAGCAGTACTTC
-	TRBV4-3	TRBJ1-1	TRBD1	CASSHNRQGAANTEAFF	TGCGCCAGCAGCCACAACCGACAGGGGGCGGCGAACACTGAAGCTTTCTTT
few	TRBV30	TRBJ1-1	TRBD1	CAWTSGTVYLNTEAFF	TGTGCCTGGACATCCGGGACAGTGTATTTGAACACTGAAGCTTTCTTT
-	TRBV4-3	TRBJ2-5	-	CASSQDRQTQYF	TGCGCCAGCAGCCAAGATCGGCAGACCCAGTACTTC
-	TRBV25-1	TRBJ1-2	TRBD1	CASSEGLTGAGYGYTF	TGTGCCAGCAGTGAGGGACTGACAGGGGCCGGCTATGGCTACACCTTC
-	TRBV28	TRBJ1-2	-	CASRVEGGGYTF	TGTGCCAGCCGGGTAGAGGGAGGCGGCTACACCTTC
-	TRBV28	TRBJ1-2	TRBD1	CASRQRQGSGDYGYTF	TGTGCCAGCAGACAAAGACAGGGCTCGGGGGACTATGGCTACACCTTC
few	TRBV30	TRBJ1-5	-	CAWSIGGAPSNQPQHF	TGTGCCTGGAGTATAGGAGGGGCCCCTAGCAATCAGCCCCAGCATTTT
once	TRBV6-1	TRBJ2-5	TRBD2	CASSEALRGSGILEQETQYF	TGTGCCAGCAGTGAAGCGCTGAGAGGTAGCGGGATTTTGGAACAAGAGACCCAGTACTTC
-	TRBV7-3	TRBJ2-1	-	CASSLTSVSANEQFF	TGTGCCAGCAGCTTAACTAGCGTCTCGGCCAATGAGCAGTTCTTC
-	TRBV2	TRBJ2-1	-	CASAGWNEQFF	TGTGCCAGCGCCGGGTGGAATGAGCAGTTCTTC
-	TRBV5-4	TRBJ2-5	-	CASSLTRRAQETQYF	TGTGCCAGCAGCTTGACGCGGCGGGCCCAAGAGACCCAGTACTTC
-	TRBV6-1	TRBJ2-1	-	CASVTGLSYNEQFF	TGTGCCAGCGTTACAGGGCTTTCCTACAATGAGCAGTTCTTC